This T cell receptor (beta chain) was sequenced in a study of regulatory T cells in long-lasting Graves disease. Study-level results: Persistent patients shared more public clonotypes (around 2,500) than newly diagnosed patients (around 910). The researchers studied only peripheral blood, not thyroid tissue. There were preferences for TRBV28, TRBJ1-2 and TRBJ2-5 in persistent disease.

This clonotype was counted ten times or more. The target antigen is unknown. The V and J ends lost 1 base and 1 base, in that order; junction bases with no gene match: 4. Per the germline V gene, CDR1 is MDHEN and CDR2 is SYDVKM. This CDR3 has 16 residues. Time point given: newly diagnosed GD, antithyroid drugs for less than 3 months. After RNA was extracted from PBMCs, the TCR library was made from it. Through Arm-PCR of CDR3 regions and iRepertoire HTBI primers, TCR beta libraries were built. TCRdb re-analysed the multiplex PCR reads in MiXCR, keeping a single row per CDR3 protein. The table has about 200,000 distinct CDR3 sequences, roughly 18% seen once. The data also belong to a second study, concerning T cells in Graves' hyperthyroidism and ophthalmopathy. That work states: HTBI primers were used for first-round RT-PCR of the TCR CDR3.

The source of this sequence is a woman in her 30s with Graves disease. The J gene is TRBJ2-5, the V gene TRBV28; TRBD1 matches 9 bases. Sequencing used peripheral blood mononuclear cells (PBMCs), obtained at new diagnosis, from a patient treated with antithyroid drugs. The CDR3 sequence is CASSLSGTGFQETQYF. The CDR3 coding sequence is TGTGCCAGCAGTTTATCCGGGACAGGGTTCCAAGAGACCCAGTACTTC.